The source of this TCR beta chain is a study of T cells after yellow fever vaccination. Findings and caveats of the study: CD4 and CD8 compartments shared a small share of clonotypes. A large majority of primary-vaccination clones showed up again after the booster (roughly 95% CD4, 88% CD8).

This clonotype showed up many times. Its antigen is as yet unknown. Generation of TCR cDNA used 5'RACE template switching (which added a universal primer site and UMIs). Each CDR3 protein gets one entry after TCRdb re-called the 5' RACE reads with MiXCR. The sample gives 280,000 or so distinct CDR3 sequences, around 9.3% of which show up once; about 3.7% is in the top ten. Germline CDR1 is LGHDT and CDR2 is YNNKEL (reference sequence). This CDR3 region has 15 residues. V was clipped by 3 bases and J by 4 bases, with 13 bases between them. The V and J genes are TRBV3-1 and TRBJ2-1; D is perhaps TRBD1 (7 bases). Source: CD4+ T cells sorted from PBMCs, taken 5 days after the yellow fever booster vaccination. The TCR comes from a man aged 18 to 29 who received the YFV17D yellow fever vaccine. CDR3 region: CASSQGTAGYNEQFF. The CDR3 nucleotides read TGTGCCAGCAGCCAGGGGACAGCGGGTTACAATGAGCAGTTCTTC.